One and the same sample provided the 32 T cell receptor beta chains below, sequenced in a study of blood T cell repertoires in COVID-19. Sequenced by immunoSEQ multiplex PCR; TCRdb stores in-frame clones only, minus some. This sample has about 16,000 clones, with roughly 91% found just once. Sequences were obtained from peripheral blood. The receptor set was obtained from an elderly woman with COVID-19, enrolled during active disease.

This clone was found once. CDR3 loop: CASRGGGWPDTQYF. The CDR3 DNA reads as TGTGCCAGCAGGGGCGGGGGATGGCCAGATACGCAGTATTTT. V usage is TRBV28 and J usage is TRBJ2-3, with TRBD2 matching over 7 bases. Looked up from germline, CDR1 is MDHEN and CDR2 is SYDVKM. The CDR3 sequence is 14 residues long. J gave up 4 bases and V 6 bases, and 7 bases lay outside the gene matches.

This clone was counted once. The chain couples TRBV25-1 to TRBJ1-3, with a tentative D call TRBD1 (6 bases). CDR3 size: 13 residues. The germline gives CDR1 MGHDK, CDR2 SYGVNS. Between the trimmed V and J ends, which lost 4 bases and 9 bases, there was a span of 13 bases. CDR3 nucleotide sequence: TGTGCCAGCAGTGCGTCAAGGGGGATCACCATATATTTT. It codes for CASSASRGITIYF.

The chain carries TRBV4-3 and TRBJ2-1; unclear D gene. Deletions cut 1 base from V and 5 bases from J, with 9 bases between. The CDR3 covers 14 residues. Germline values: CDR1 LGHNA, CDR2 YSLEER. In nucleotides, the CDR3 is TGCGCCAGCAGCCAAGCATGGGCAGACAATGAGCAGTTCTTC. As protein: CASSQAWADNEQFF.

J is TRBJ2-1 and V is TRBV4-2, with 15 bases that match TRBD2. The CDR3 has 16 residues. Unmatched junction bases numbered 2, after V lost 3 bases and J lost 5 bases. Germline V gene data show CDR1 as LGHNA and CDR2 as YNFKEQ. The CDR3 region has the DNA TGTGCCAGCAGCCAGGGACTAGCGGGGGGAAACAATGAGCAGTTCTTC. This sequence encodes CASSQGLAGGNNEQFF.

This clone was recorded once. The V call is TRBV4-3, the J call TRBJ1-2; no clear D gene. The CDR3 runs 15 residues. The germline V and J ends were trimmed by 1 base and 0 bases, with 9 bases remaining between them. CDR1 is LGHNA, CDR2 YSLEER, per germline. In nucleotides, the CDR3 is TGCGCCAGCAGCCAAGTCCTGACAACTAACTATGGCTACACCTTC. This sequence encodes CASSQVLTTNYGYTF.

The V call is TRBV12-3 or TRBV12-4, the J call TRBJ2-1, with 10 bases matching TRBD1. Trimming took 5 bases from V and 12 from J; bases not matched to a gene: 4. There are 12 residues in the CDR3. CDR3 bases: TGTGCCAGCAGTCCGGGGACAGGGGTGCAGTTCTTC. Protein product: CASSPGTGVQFF.

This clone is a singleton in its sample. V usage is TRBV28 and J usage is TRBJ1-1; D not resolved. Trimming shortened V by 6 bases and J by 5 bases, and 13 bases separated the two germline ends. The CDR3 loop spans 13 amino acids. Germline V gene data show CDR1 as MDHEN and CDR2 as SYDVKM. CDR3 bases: TGTGCCAGCAGCTGGGCAGCTGTAACTGAAGCTTTCTTT. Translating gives CASSWAAVTEAFF.

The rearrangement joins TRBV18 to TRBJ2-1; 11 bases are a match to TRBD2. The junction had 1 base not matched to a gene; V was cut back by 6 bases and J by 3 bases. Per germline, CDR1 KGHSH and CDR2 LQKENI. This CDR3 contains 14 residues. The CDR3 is CASSGTSGYNEQFF. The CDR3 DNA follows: TGTGCCAGCTCCGGGACTAGCGGCTACAATGAGCAGTTCTTC.

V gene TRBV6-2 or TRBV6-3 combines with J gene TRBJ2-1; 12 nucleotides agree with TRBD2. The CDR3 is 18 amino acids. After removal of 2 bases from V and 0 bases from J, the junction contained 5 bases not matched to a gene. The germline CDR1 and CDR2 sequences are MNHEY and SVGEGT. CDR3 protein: CASSYLGTSGLSYNEQFF. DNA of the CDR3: TGTGCCAGCAGTTACCTCGGGACTAGCGGGCTCTCCTACAATGAGCAGTTCTTC.

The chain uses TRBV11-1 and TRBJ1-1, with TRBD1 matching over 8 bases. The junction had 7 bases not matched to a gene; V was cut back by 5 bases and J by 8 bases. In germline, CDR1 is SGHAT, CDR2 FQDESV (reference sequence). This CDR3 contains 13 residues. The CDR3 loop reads CASSKLTGAEAFF. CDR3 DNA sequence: TGTGCCAGCAGCAAACTGACAGGGGCCGAAGCTTTCTTT.

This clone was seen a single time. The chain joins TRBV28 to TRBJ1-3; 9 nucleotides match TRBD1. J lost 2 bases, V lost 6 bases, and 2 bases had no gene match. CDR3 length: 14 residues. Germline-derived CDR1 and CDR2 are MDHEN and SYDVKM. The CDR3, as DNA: TGTGCCAGCAGCCGGACAGGGGCTGGAAACACCATATATTTT. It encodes CASSRTGAGNTIYF.

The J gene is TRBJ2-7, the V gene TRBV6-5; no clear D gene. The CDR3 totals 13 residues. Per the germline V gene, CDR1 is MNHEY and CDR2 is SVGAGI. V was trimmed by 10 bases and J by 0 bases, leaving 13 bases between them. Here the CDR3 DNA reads TGTGCCACCGCCCCTCGGAGCTCCTACGAGCAGTACTTC. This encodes CATAPRSSYEQYF.

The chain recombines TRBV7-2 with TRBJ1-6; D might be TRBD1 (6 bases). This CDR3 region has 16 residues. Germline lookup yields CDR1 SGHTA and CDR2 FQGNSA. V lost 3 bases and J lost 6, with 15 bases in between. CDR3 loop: CASSFGYRVGNSPLHF. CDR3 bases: TGTGCCAGCAGCTTCGGGTACAGGGTTGGTAATTCACCCCTCCACTTT.

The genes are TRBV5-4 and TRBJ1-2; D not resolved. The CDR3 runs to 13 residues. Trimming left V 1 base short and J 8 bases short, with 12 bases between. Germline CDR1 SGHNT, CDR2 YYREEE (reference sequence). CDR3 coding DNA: TGTGCCAGCAGCTTGCGGTCTCTAGTAGGCTACACCTTC. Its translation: CASSLRSLVGYTF.

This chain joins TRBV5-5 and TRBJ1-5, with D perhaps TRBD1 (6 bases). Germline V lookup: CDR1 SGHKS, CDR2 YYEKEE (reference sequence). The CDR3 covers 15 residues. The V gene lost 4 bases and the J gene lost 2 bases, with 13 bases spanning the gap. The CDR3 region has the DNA TGTGCCAGCAGCCCCAAAGGGGGGGGCAATCAGCCCCAGCATTTT. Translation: CASSPKGGGNQPQHF.

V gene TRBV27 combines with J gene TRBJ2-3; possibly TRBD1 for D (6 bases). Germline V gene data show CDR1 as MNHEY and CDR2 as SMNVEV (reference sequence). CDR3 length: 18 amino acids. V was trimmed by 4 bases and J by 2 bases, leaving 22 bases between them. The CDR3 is CASSCPEQGRQATDTQYF. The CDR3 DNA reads TGTGCCAGCAGTTGCCCGGAACAGGGAAGACAGGCCACAGATACGCAGTATTTT.

Here the CDR3 DNA reads TGTGCCAGCAGCAACCGGGACAGGGGGCCAGCCCAGCATTTT. This encodes CASSNRDRGPAQHF. The V gene is TRBV5-6, the J gene TRBJ1-5; 12 nucleotides agree with TRBD1. The germline V gene encodes CDR1 SGHDT and CDR2 YYEEEE. Unmatched junction bases numbered 7, after V lost 4 bases and J lost 11 bases. The CDR3 extends over 14 amino acids.

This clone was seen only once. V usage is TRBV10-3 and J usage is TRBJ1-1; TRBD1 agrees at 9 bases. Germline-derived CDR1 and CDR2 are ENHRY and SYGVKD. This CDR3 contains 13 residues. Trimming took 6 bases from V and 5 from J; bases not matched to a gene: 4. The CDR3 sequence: CAIRAGTGTEAFF. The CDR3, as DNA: TGTGCCATCAGGGCCGGGACAGGGACTGAAGCTTTCTTT.

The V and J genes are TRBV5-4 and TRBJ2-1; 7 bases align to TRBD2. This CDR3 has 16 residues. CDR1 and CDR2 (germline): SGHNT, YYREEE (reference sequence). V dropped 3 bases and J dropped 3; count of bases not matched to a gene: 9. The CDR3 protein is CASSSKSGTVYNEQFF. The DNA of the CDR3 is TGTGCCAGCAGCTCGAAAAGCGGGACCGTCTACAATGAGCAGTTCTTC. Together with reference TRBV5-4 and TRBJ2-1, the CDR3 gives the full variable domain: ETGVTQSPTHLIKTRGQQVTLRCSSQSGHNTVSWYQQALGQGPQFIFQYYREEENGRGNFPPRFSGLQFPNYSSELNVNALELDDSALYLCASSSKSGTVYNEQFFGPGTRLTVL.

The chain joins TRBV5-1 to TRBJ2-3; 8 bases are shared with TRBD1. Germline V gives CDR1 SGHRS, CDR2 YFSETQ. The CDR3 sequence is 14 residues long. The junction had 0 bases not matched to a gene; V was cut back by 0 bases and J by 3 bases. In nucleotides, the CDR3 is TGCGCCAGCAGCTTGGGGACAGGGACAGATACGCAGTATTTT. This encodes CASSLGTGTDTQYF.

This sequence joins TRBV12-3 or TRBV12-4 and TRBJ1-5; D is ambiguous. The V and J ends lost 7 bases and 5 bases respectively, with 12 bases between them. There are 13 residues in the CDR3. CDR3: CASTLGRYQPQHF. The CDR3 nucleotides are TGTGCCAGCACCCTAGGGAGATATCAGCCCCAGCATTTT.

DNA of the CDR3: TGTGCCAGCAGCTTAAGAGGGAGGGCCGGCGATGAGCAGTTCTTC. Its protein product is CASSLRGRAGDEQFF. The gene calls are TRBV7-2 and TRBJ2-1, with 7 positions matching TRBD2. This CDR3 has 15 amino acids. V was pared by 2 bases and J by 8 bases, with 9 bases of the junction left unmatched. Germline loops: CDR1 SGHTA, CDR2 FQGNSA.

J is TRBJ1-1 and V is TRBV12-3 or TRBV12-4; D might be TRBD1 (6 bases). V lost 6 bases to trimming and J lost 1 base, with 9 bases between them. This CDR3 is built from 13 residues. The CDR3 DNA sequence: TGTGCCAGCAGCCGACAGGCGAACACTGAAGCTTTCTTT. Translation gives CASSRQANTEAFF.

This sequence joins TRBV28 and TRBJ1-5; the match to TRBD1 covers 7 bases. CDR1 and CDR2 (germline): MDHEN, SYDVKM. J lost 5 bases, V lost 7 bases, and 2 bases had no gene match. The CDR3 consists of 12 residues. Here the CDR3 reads CASKTGHQPQHF. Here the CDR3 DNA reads TGTGCCAGCAAGACAGGGCATCAGCCCCAGCATTTT.

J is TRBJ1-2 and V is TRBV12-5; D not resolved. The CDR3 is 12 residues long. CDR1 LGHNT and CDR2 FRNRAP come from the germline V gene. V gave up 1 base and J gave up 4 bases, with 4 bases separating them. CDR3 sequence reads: CASGLAGYGYTF. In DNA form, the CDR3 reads TGTGCTAGTGGTTTGGCAGGCTATGGCTACACCTTC.

The CDR3 DNA reads TGTGCCAGCAGTTCGAGAGCGGGAGGCTCCTCCTACGAGCAGTACTTC. Encoded protein: CASSSRAGGSSYEQYF. V is TRBV6-5 and J is TRBJ2-7; 9 bases align to TRBD2. The CDR3 has 16 residues. J was trimmed by 0 bases and V by 4 bases; bases with no gene match: 7. Germline V gene sequence: CDR1 MNHEY, CDR2 SVGAGI.

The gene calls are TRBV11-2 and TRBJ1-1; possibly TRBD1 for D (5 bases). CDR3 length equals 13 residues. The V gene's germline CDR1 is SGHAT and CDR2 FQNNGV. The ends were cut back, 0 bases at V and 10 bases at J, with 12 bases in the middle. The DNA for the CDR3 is TGTGCCAGCAGCTTAGATAGCGGGGGAGGAGCTTTCTTT. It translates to CASSLDSGGGAFF.

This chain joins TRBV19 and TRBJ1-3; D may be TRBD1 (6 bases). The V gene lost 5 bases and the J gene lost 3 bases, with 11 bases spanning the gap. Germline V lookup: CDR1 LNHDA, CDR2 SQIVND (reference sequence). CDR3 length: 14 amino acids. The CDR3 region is CASSFSGVGNTIYF. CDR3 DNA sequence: TGTGCCAGTAGTTTTTCAGGGGTTGGAAACACCATATATTTT.

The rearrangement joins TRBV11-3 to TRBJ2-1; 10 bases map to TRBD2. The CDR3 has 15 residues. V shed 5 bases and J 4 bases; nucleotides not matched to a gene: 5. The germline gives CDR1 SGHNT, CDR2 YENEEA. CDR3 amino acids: CASSLAGEVYNEQFF. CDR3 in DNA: TGTGCCAGCAGCCTAGCGGGGGAAGTGTACAATGAGCAGTTCTTC.

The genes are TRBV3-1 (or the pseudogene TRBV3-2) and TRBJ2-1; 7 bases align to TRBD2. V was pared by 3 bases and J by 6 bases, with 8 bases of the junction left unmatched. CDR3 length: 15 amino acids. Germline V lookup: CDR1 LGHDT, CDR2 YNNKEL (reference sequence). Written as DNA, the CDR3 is TGTGCCAGCAGCCATCTAGCGGACATGTTCAATGAGCAGTTCTTC. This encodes CASSHLADMFNEQFF.

Here the CDR3 reads CASSSQGLGNQPQHF. CDR3 DNA: TGTGCCAGCAGTTCCCAGGGATTGGGCAATCAGCCCCAGCATTTT. The V call is TRBV6-2 or TRBV6-3, the J call TRBJ1-5; D may be TRBD1 (5 bases). The CDR3 spans 15 residues. With 4 bases removed from V and 2 bases from J, the gap between germline ends came to 12 bases. The germline gives CDR1 MNHEY, CDR2 SVGEGT.

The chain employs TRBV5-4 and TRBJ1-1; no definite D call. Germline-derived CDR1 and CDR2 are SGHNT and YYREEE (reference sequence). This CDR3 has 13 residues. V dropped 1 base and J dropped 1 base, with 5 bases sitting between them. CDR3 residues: CASSLQANTEAFF. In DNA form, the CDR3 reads TGTGCCAGCAGCTTGCAAGCGAACACTGAAGCTTTCTTT.